A selection of T cell receptor beta chains follows, all from one sample in a study of blood T cell repertoires in COVID-19. Assay: immunoSEQ multiplex PCR; the TCRdb copy retains only in-frame clones and omits some. The table records some 220,000 clones, approximately 91% of them present only once. Sample: peripheral blood. These receptors were taken from a man aged 30 to 45 with COVID-19, enrolled during active disease. CDR3s include the opening cysteine and the closing phenylalanine or tryptophan. Fields, in order: CDR3 protein, CDR3 DNA, J gene, V gene, D gene, clone size. The D gene is left open where the match is weak. Expanded clones get a size class; other rows say once, few or many, or leave the size out.

CDR3aa: CASSLARTGGLDEQYF; CDR3nt: TGTGCCAGCAGCCTGGCTCGGACAGGGGGTCTAGACGAGCAGTACTTC; j_gene: TRBJ2-7; v_gene: TRBV5-4; d_gene: TRBD1; abundance: .
CDR3aa: CASSGPGQGNGYTF; CDR3nt: TGTGCCAGCTCTGGGCCGGGACAGGGGAATGGCTACACCTTC; j_gene: TRBJ1-2; v_gene: TRBV18; d_gene: TRBD1; abundance: .
CDR3aa: CASSGMWMVGQPQHF; CDR3nt: TGTGCCAGCAGCGGGATGTGGATGGTGGGTCAGCCCCAGCATTTT; j_gene: TRBJ1-5; v_gene: TRBV6-1; d_gene: .; abundance: .
CDR3aa: CASSLGTLNTEAFF; CDR3nt: TGCGCCAGCAGTTTGGGGACATTGAACACTGAAGCTTTCTTT; j_gene: TRBJ1-1; v_gene: TRBV5-1; d_gene: .; abundance: .
CDR3aa: CASSLGQGRITEAFF; CDR3nt: TGCGCCAGCAGCTTGGGACAGGGGCGTATCACTGAAGCTTTCTTT; j_gene: TRBJ1-1; v_gene: TRBV5-1; d_gene: TRBD1; abundance: once
CDR3aa: CASSQQGSGYTF; CDR3nt: TGTGCCAGCAGTCAACAGGGCTCTGGCTACACCTTC; j_gene: TRBJ1-2; v_gene: TRBV12-3/TRBV12-4; d_gene: .; abundance: .
CDR3aa: CASSHGTSGRTQYF; CDR3nt: TGTGCCAGCTCTCATGGCACTAGCGGTAGAACGCAGTATTTT; j_gene: TRBJ2-3; v_gene: TRBV6-5; d_gene: TRBD2; abundance: .
CDR3aa: CASSEQVTDTQYF; CDR3nt: TGTGCCAGCAGTGAACAGGTCACAGATACGCAGTATTTT; j_gene: TRBJ2-3; v_gene: TRBV6-1; d_gene: .; abundance: .
CDR3aa: CASNWEVNYGYTF; CDR3nt: TGTGCCAGCAATTGGGAGGTGAACTATGGCTACACCTTC; j_gene: TRBJ1-2; v_gene: TRBV6-5; d_gene: .; abundance: .
CDR3aa: CASSMGGGQGFTDTQYF; CDR3nt: TGTGCCAGTAGTATGGGGGGTGGACAGGGGTTCACAGATACGCAGTATTTT; j_gene: TRBJ2-3; v_gene: TRBV19; d_gene: TRBD1; abundance: .
CDR3aa: CASSPRAGPDTQYF; CDR3nt: TGTGCCAGCAGCCCCCGAGCGGGGCCAGATACGCAGTATTTT; j_gene: TRBJ2-3; v_gene: TRBV3-1/TRBV3-2; d_gene: TRBD2; abundance: .
CDR3aa: CASSHRTGYFPGNTIYF; CDR3nt: TGTGCCAGCAGTCATCGGACAGGCTACTTCCCCGGAAACACCATATATTTT; j_gene: TRBJ1-3; v_gene: TRBV6-6; d_gene: TRBD1; abundance: .
CDR3aa: CAWSSTGYRETQYF; CDR3nt: TGTGCCTGGAGTTCAACCGGATACAGAGAGACCCAGTACTTC; j_gene: TRBJ2-5; v_gene: TRBV30; d_gene: .; abundance: once
CDR3aa: CASSRTGDGNYGYTF; CDR3nt: TGTGCCAGCAGCCGGACAGGGGACGGCAACTATGGCTACACCTTC; j_gene: TRBJ1-2; v_gene: TRBV7-9; d_gene: TRBD1; abundance: .
CDR3aa: CASSLEVVYSGNTIYF; CDR3nt: TGTGCCAGCAGCTTAGAGGTGGTCTACTCTGGAAACACCATATATTTT; j_gene: TRBJ1-3; v_gene: TRBV11-2; d_gene: .; abundance: .
CDR3aa: CASSRDYEQYF; CDR3nt: TGTGCCAGCTCACGAGATTACGAGCAGTACTTC; j_gene: TRBJ2-7; v_gene: TRBV18; d_gene: .; abundance: .
CDR3aa: CASSVSTNEKLFF; CDR3nt: TGTGCCAGTAGTGTATCAACTAATGAAAAACTGTTTTTT; j_gene: TRBJ1-4; v_gene: TRBV19; d_gene: .; abundance: .
CDR3aa: CASSLGTGVGSPLHF; CDR3nt: TGTGCCAGCAGCCTCGGGACAGGGGTAGGTTCACCCCTCCACTTT; j_gene: TRBJ1-6; v_gene: TRBV27; d_gene: TRBD1; abundance: .
CDR3aa: CASSQEDRWWEKLFF; CDR3nt: TGCGCCAGCAGCCAGGAAGACAGGTGGTGGGAAAAACTGTTTTTT; j_gene: TRBJ1-4; v_gene: TRBV4-1; d_gene: .; abundance: .
CDR3aa: CSVGSGAGNTIYF; CDR3nt: TGCAGCGTTGGGTCAGGGGCTGGAAACACCATATATTTT; j_gene: TRBJ1-3; v_gene: TRBV29-1; d_gene: .; abundance: .
CDR3aa: CASSRGDRHTGELFF; CDR3nt: TGTGCCAGCTCACGAGGGGACAGACACACCGGGGAGCTGTTTTTT; j_gene: TRBJ2-2; v_gene: TRBV18; d_gene: TRBD1; abundance: .
CDR3aa: CASSSGGTGNTGELFF; CDR3nt: TGTGCCAGCAGCTCCGGAGGGACAGGGAACACCGGGGAGCTGTTTTTT; j_gene: TRBJ2-2; v_gene: TRBV5-4; d_gene: TRBD1; abundance: .
CDR3aa: CASSDRTRNQPQHF; CDR3nt: TGTGCCAGCAGTGACAGAACACGAAATCAGCCCCAGCATTTT; j_gene: TRBJ1-5; v_gene: TRBV2; d_gene: .; abundance: .
CDR3aa: CASSQVALFEYEKLFF; CDR3nt: TGTGCCAGCAGCCAAGTAGCGCTATTCGAATATGAAAAACTGTTTTTT; j_gene: TRBJ1-4; v_gene: TRBV3-1/TRBV3-2; d_gene: .; abundance: .